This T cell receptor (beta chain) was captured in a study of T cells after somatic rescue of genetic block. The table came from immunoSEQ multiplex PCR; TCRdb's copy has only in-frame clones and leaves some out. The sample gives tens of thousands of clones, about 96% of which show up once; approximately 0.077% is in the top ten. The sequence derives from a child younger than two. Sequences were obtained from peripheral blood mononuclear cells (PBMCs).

The CDR3 bases are TGCGCCAGCAGCCAAGATGGGACAGGGGGCTACAATGAGCAGTTCTTC. Protein product: CASSQDGTGGYNEQFF. The chain employs TRBV4-3 and TRBJ2-1; 11 nucleotides align to TRBD1. J lost 3 bases, V lost 0 bases, and 1 base had no gene match. This CDR3 has 16 amino acids. Germline CDR1 is LGHNA and CDR2 is YSLEER.